The 2 T cell receptor beta chains given below trace back to one sample, sequenced in a study of cytomegalovirus exposure and HLA in healthy donors. The primer mix had 60 Vbeta and 13 Jbeta primers. The repertoire was sequenced with immunoSEQ multiplex PCR; TCRdb's copy has only in-frame clones and lacks some. The sample records 110,000 to 150,000 clones, about 80% being singletons. Source material: PBMCs. These receptors were taken from a male donor in good health and CMV-seropositive.

This chain links TRBV7-9 with TRBJ2-3; 9 positions match TRBD2. V shed 3 bases and J 0 bases; nucleotides not matched to a gene: 4. The length of the CDR3 is 16 residues. The germline gives CDR1 SEHNR, CDR2 FQNEAQ (reference sequence). Here the CDR3 reads CASSFLAGTSTDTQYF. The CDR3 DNA reads TGTGCCAGCAGCTTTCTAGCGGGGACTAGCACAGATACGCAGTATTTT. Complete variable domain (other parts from reference TRBV7-9 and TRBJ2-3): DTGVSQNPRHKITKRGQNVTFRCDPISEHNRLYWYRQTLGQGPEFLTYFQNEAQLEKSRLLSDRFSAERPKGSFSTLEIQRTEQGDSAMYLCASSFLAGTSTDTQYFGPGTRLTVL.

The chain uses TRBV6-4 and TRBJ2-7; the D gene is possibly TRBD1 (6 bases). This CDR3 region has 16 residues. Trimming shortened V by 4 bases and J by 1 base, and 17 bases separated the two germline ends. The germline gives CDR1 MRHNA, CDR2 SNTAGT. CDR3 region: CASSARRSGQSYEQYF. The CDR3 DNA sequence: TGTGCCAGCAGTGCCCGTAGGTCTGGACAGTCCTACGAGCAGTACTTC.